These 2 T cell receptor beta chains were sequenced from one sample in a study of cytomegalovirus exposure and HLA in healthy donors. 13 Jbeta primers and 60 Vbeta primers were used for the PCR. The protocol was immunoSEQ multiplex PCR, while the TCRdb copy is restricted to in-frame clones and leaves out a portion. The sample consists of tens of thousands of clones, around 80% of them appearing once. The sequencing input was PBMCs. These receptors all stem from a man younger than 40 in good health and CMV-seropositive.

V gene TRBV6-5 combines with J gene TRBJ1-2, with D possibly being TRBD1 (5 bases). The CDR3 totals 13 residues. Trimming removed 5 bases from V and 3 bases from J, with 10 bases in between. Germline lookup yields CDR1 MNHEY and CDR2 SVGAGI. The CDR3 loop reads CASSSDSHYGYTF. DNA of the CDR3: TGTGCCAGCAGTAGCGACAGCCACTATGGCTACACCTTC.

This chain links TRBV7-2 with TRBJ2-7; the match to TRBD2 covers 7 bases. J gave up 2 bases and V 0 bases, and 7 bases lay outside the gene matches. The CDR3 consists of 16 residues. Germline values: CDR1 SGHTA, CDR2 FQGNSA. The CDR3 spells CASSLASASGPYEQYF. DNA of the CDR3: TGTGCCAGCAGCTTAGCGTCGGCTAGCGGACCCTACGAGCAGTACTTC.